The T cell receptor (beta chain) described here comes from a study of cytomegalovirus exposure and HLA in healthy donors (dated by TCRdb to the late 2010s). For context, the study as a whole: According to an earlier analysis of 450 to 650 of the donors, about 179 million T cells yielded 120 million or so unique TCR beta sequences and 276 Gb of sequence data. An early release that covered roughly 600 HLA-typed donors contained 250 to 350 gigabases of sequencing data and roughly 84 million unique TCR sequences. Among the roughly 400 genotyped donors, 75% to 90% belonged to the genetic ancestry cluster associated with self-reported Caucasian donors. The study aimed to test whether signatures of past pathogen exposure could be identified by cataloging public T cell receptors. The study profiled the T cell repertoires of approximately 700 subjects by immunosequencing and related them to cytomegalovirus serostatus. Besides the first cohort of 550 to 750 subjects, a separate validation cohort made up of 120 different subjects was used. To predict cytomegalovirus infection status, the study brought together high-throughput TCR immunosequencing, statistical association of individual TCRs with disease status, and machine learning. To study patterns of TCR occurrence, a later analysis re-analyzed previously published TCR beta repertoires from 550 to 800 donors and added high-resolution HLA genotyping. Rather than using new phenotypic data, the later analysis identified candidate immune exposures from TCR beta sequences and from how often those sequences occurred across donors. In an earlier analysis of 500 to 650 of the donors, high-throughput TCR beta sequencing was used to judge whether each TCR beta V gene segment behaved as functional or pseudogenic. Donor age, sex, ethnicity and CMV serostatus were compiled together with the repertoire data. A later genetic analysis took genome-wide SNP genotypes for 398 of the 666 donors and used that subset as a discovery cohort. All discovery cohort repertoires had been generated using a single sequencing platform. HLA typing covered class I and class II loci at four-digit resolution. Typing coverage varied by locus: roughly 629-630 donors for A, B, C, DRB1 and DQB1; more than 500 for DQA1; some 610 for DPA1; around 450 for DPB1. Because of strong linkage in the cohort, a handful of DR-DQ haplotypes were treated as single units for association and clustering. Among about 400 genotyped donors of the cohort, an average of about 240,000 unique TCR beta nucleotide sequences was sequenced per donor, of which about 18% were non-productive.

General conclusions and limits of the study: At a false discovery rate of 0.05, a later analysis linked 16,951 TCR beta sequences to specific HLA alleles. The authors suggested that the approach could potentially be extended to other disease states and immunological phenotypes. A later genetic analysis reported fewer N-insertions in productive TCRs among donors in an Asian-associated ancestry cluster than the roughly 620-donor mean. When HLA alleles, especially DR and DQ, strongly co-occurred, attributing TCR associations to individual alleles was difficult. In a later analysis, HLA-associated TCR beta chains showed more clonal expansion and lower generation probabilities than non-associated chains that were equally common. Because the 87-base-pair reads could not distinguish some IMGT-functional V segments, including TRBV6-2 and TRBV6-3, those segments were excluded. According to a later analysis, most CMV-associated TCR beta chains appeared to be HLA-restricted, and the HLA associations seemed to be driven largely by CMV exposure. Cytomegalovirus status was reported to be diagnosed by the classifier with high specificity and sensitivity in both the original and validation cohorts. Because counts were too low, roughly 16 rarely observed V segments, including chromosome 9 orphons, were excluded from the earlier analysis of some 590 of the donors. Immune exposure information for the cohort was limited to CMV serostatus. In a later genetic analysis, a missense DCLRE1C variant was associated with V-gene and J-gene trimming of TCR beta chains, and the association was replicated in an independent cohort. Most TCR sequences were seen in very few donors, while some public TCRs were found in many individuals. Roughly uniform sequencing depth across donors was assumed in presence/absence analyses, although this assumption may not hold. In a later analysis, TCR association rates were found to vary across HLA loci, with the most associated TCRs seen for DRB1 alleles and the fewest for HLA-C alleles. Linkage disequilibrium might explain the correlated functional status among segregating V segments, but an unknown experimental factor could not be ruled out. The cohort was sequenced for TCR beta chains only, and without alpha or paired-chain data the features that could be detected were limited. A group of highly shared sequence variants was considered likely to be a technical artifact of the sequencing pipeline. A further reported finding was that TCR beta sequences accurately predicted the HLA-A and HLA-B alleles for most subjects in the first cohort. In vitro tests confirmed that a few of the cytomegalovirus-associated TCR beta chains recognize cytomegalovirus antigens. The study gave a list of under 200 TCR beta chains associated with cytomegalovirus. Several of the top co-occurrence clusters appeared to be linked to parvovirus B19, influenza, CMV and Epstein-Barr virus, according to a later analysis. In an earlier analysis of fewer than 750 of the donors, most TCR beta V segments were observed in productive rearrangements about 90% or about 30% of the time, broadly matching IMGT annotations. HLA typing was unavailable for some donors at each locus, so association tests used only the typed subset.

Remarks on this clone: The antigen it recognizes is unknown. No much larger clonotype is one base removed from it; base qualities were not supplied.

CDR3 length: 15 amino acids, cysteine to phenylalanine. The sequence is cut down to CDR3 DNA, 45 bases in frame from base 1. The junction carries 16 bases between V and J, which are trimmed by 1 base and 7 bases respectively. Taken from the germline V gene, the CDR1 and CDR2 loops are SGHVS and FQNEAQ. The cohort consisted of hundreds of healthy bone marrow donors. Cohort members were all nominally healthy when sampled, although unrecorded immune exposures were likely present. The donor tested CMV seronegative, placing the donor among the 350 or so seronegative members of the cohort. A peripheral blood sample was collected from each donor, and TCR beta sequencing was performed on peripheral blood mononuclear cells. Genomic DNA was extracted from the blood cell samples with the Qiagen DNeasy Blood Extraction Kit. The library was obtained by the immunoSEQ multiplex PCR assay. A mixture of 60 forward primers for TCR Vbeta segments and 13 reverse primers for TCR Jbeta segments was used in the multiplex PCR. Amplification of the CDR3 region of rearranged TCR beta genes was performed with a multiplex PCR assay on genomic DNA. Amplified TCR beta libraries were sequenced as 87-base-pair reads on the Illumina HiSeq System. Under the source paper's analysis protocol: A later analysis counted about 76 million unique TCR beta chains across the 700 or so repertoires, and around 12 million of these chains were shared by at least two donors. To remove PCR and sequencing errors, raw reads were error-corrected and collapsed into unique sequences using a nearest-neighbor algorithm that merged closely related sequences. CDR3 sequences were aligned to IMGT reference sequences to assign V, D and J gene segments. For a sequence to be retained, a match of at least six nucleotides was required to both a V gene segment and a J gene segment. A rearrangement counted as productive if the CDR3 had no stop codons and remained in frame with V and J, and every other rearrangement counted as non-productive. Following IMGT convention, CDR3 was defined as the stretch from the second conserved V-encoded cysteine up to the conserved J-encoded phenylalanine. The earlier analysis of around 640 of the donors excluded sequences that lacked an unambiguous match to a single V gene segment. In an earlier analysis of a few hundred of the donors, V segments were called functional above 56.7% productive rearrangements and were called segregating when the between-donor standard deviation exceeded 5%. A statistical classification framework was built for diagnosing cytomegalovirus status from the catalog of TCR beta chain sequences. A later analysis assigned V and J genes by comparing TCR nucleotide sequences with IMGT/GENE-DB human TR gene sequences. Using the TCRdist pipeline, a later analysis assigned CDR3 sequences along with most-parsimonious VDJ recombination scenarios. A later analysis defined each TCR beta chain by its CDR3 amino acid sequence plus V-gene family, and excluded reads lacking a unique V-gene family. To address suspected cross-contamination and a sequencing artifact, a later analysis removed around 590 highly shared, low-generation-probability nucleotide sequences. For each public chain, a later analysis derived a clonal expansion index from normalized ranks of inferred template counts within each repertoire. In a later analysis, generation probabilities were computed with a VDJ recombination model fitted to out-of-frame rearrangements, and the resulting probabilities were checked against IGoR. A later analysis scored TCR-TCR, TCR-HLA and TCR-CMV co-occurrence with hypergeometric tests, applying a repertoire-size bias correction to TCR pairs. A later analysis estimated false discovery rates by permuting HLA or CMV assignments 20 times. In a later analysis, co-occurring TCRs were grouped using DBSCAN, and TCRdist sequence similarity was added for clustering within HLA-allele-positive subsets. Repertoires with fewer than 30,000 or more than 120,000 public chains were left out of co-occurrence clustering, as were five repertoires with anomalous nucleotide sharing. In its TCRdb copy, this immuneACCESS table keeps in-frame sequences only and misses some clones. Where compared with another copy, unresolved V genes explain less than half of these, and the others have no known cause. Clone size and V and J calls were adopted from that table, with D and trimming inferred from the DNA. Recorded for this sample are over 100,000 clones; roughly 70% of them occurred a single time. The top ten constitute approximately 8.4% of the sample.

Sequencing was done on a sample of PBMCs. The sequence came from a man in his forties or fifties in good health and CMV-seronegative. Recombination joined TRBV7-8 with TRBJ1-1; the D gene is possibly TRBD1, with 6 bases matching. The DNA sequence reads TGTGCCAGCAGCTTAGTGGGGGGGCGAGGGAATGAAGCTTTCTTT. This encodes CASSLVGGRGNEAFF.